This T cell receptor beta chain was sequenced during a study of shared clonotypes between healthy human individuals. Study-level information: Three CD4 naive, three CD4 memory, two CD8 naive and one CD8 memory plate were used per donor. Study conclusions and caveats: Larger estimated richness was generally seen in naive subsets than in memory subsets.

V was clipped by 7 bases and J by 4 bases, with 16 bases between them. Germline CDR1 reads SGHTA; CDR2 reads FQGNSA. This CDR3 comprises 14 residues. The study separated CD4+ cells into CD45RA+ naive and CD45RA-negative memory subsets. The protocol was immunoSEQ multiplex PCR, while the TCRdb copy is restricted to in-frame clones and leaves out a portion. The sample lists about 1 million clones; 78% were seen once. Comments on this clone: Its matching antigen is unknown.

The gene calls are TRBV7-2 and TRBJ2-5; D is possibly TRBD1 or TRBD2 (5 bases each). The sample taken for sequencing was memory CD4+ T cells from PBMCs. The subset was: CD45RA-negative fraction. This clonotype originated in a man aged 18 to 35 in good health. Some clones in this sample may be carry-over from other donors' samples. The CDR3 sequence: CASISIAGRETQYF. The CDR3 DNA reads TGTGCCAGCATCTCAATAGCAGGGAGAGAGACCCAGTACTTC.